This paragraph covers one T cell receptor (beta chain) sequence. These data come from a study of patients and donors after allogeneic stem cell transplantation. MiXCR, run by TCRdb on the RT-PCR reads, gives a single entry per CDR3 protein. The sample holds about 960,000 distinct CDR3 sequences, about 20% seen once. Input material: blood, either unsorted or a sorted T cell fraction (not recorded which). The clonotype was recovered from a human donor who was either an allogeneic HSCT recipient or a stem cell or donor lymphocyte infusion donor (not recorded which). It is not recorded whose cells these are; they may come from a transplant donor.

The CDR3 DNA follows: TGTGCCACCAGCAATGACAGGGGGGGTATCGGCTACACCTTC. As protein: CATSNDRGGIGYTF. The J gene is TRBJ1-2, the V gene TRBV15; 9 bases match TRBD1. V was clipped by 4 bases and J by 8 bases; unmatched bases: 8. Germline CDR1 LNHNV, CDR2 YYDKDF (reference sequence). The CDR3 runs 14 residues.